This entry lists 30 T cell receptor beta chains sequenced from one sample in a study of control samples from healthy donors and cancer patients. Assay: immunoSEQ multiplex PCR; the TCRdb copy retains only in-frame clones and omits some. This repertoire includes about 200,000 clones. Sequenced input: blood. The source of these receptors is a woman in her 30s in good health.

V is TRBV6-2 or TRBV6-3 and J is TRBJ1-5; 7 bases map to TRBD1. The CDR3 is 15 amino acids. Germline V gene data show CDR1 as MNHEY and CDR2 as SVGEGT. The V segment lost 4 bases and the J segment 6 bases; nucleotides outside the gene matches: 9. DNA of the CDR3: TGTGCCAGCAGTTTTCAACAGGGGATCGGTCAGCCCCAGCATTTT. It encodes CASSFQQGIGQPQHF.

The J gene is TRBJ1-4, the V gene TRBV7-8; D is undetermined. This CDR3 is built from 15 residues. Germline CDR1 is SGHVS and CDR2 is FQNEAQ. With 1 base removed from V and 0 bases from J, the gap between germline ends came to 6 bases. The CDR3 reads CASSLGGTTNEKLFF. The CDR3 DNA sequence: TGTGCCAGCAGCTTAGGGGGTACAACTAATGAAAAACTGTTTTTT.

The chain is built from TRBV6-5 and TRBJ1-3; D ambiguous. Germline lookup yields CDR1 MNHEY and CDR2 SVGAGI. The CDR3 length is 12 residues. V dropped 6 bases and J dropped 8 bases, with 11 bases sitting between them. CDR3 residues: CASRRTSDTIYF. The CDR3 nucleotides are TGTGCCAGCAGACGGACTTCGGACACCATATATTTT.

The chain employs TRBV4-1 and TRBJ1-3; possibly TRBD1 for D (6 bases). The CDR3 spans 15 residues. Trimming took 3 bases from V and 1 from J, leaving 10 bases between them. Germline assignment: CDR1 MGHRA and CDR2 YSYEKL. The CDR3 DNA reads TGCGCCAGCAGCCAGCGACAGGTTTCTGGAAACACCATATATTTT. This sequence encodes CASSQRQVSGNTIYF.

V and J are TRBV7-6 and TRBJ2-1, with 11 bases aligning to TRBD2. V dropped 1 base and J dropped 7; count of bases not matched to a gene: 9. Per germline, CDR1 SGHVS and CDR2 FNYEAQ. There are 17 residues in the CDR3. Written as DNA, the CDR3 is TGTGCCAGCAGCTTAGGCCTACTAGCGGGGGTGCATAATGAGCAGTTCTTC. It translates to CASSLGLLAGVHNEQFF.

The chain is built from TRBV30 and TRBJ1-1, with D possibly matching TRBD1 (5 bases). The CDR3 spans 12 residues. The germline V gene has CDR1 GTSNPN and CDR2 SVGIG (reference sequence). Trimming removed 3 bases from V and 11 bases from J, with 16 bases in between. Here the CDR3 reads CAWSTTLGRAFF. CDR3 nucleotide sequence: TGTGCCTGGAGCACTACCCTGGGGCGCGCTTTCTTT.

The rearrangement links TRBV7-9 to TRBJ1-6; D ambiguous. Trimming removed 3 bases from V and 0 bases from J, with 12 bases in between. In germline, CDR1 is SEHNR, CDR2 FQNEAQ (reference sequence). The CDR3 length is 17 residues. The CDR3 DNA is TGTGCCAGCAGCTTCGAACTTAACCTCTCCTATAATTCACCCCTCCACTTT. The encoded protein is CASSFELNLSYNSPLHF.

The chain recombines TRBV15 with TRBJ2-7; a possible D gene is TRBD2 (5 bases). Germline V gene sequence: CDR1 LNHNV, CDR2 YYDKDF (reference sequence). Trimming stripped 1 base from V and 4 bases from J, with 5 bases between. The CDR3 is 12 residues long. In nucleotides, the CDR3 is TGTGCCACCAGCAGAGGAGGGTACGAGCAGTACTTC. Translated: CATSRGGYEQYF. The variable domain in full, with the rest retrieved from reference TRBV15 and TRBJ2-7, is DAMVIQNPRYQVTQFGKPVTLSCSQTLNHNVMYWYQQKSSQAPKLLFHYYDKDFNNEADTPDNFQSRRPNTSFCFLDIRSPGLGDTAMYLCATSRGGYEQYFGPGTRLTVT.

The chain combines TRBV28 with TRBJ2-7, with TRBD1 matching over 10 bases. Germline-derived CDR1 and CDR2 are MDHEN and SYDVKM. This CDR3 spans 17 amino acids. Trimming cost V 4 bases and J 3 bases; bases outside gene matches: 12. The CDR3 sequence is CASSSTAPGQGRYEQYF. CDR3 bases: TGTGCCAGCAGTTCAACAGCCCCGGGACAGGGGCGCTACGAGCAGTACTTC.

This chain joins TRBV11-2 and TRBJ1-2; maybe TRBD1 (5 bases). The CDR3 is 12 amino acids. Per germline, CDR1 SGHAT and CDR2 FQNNGV. Trimming pared 3 bases from V and 5 bases from J, leaving 7 bases between. CDR3 sequence: CASSLGRYGYTF. In nucleotides, the CDR3 is TGTGCCAGCAGCTTGGGACGGTATGGCTACACCTTC.

The V gene is TRBV4-1, the J gene TRBJ2-3; 9 positions agree with TRBD1. V lost 3 bases, J lost 6 bases, and 10 bases stayed unmatched. Per the germline V gene, CDR1 is MGHRA and CDR2 is YSYEKL. The CDR3 is 16 amino acids. The CDR3 DNA reads as TGCGCCAGCAGCCACCCCAGGGACAGGGACGGTGATACGCAGTATTTT. This encodes CASSHPRDRDGDTQYF.

The gene calls are TRBV5-4 and TRBJ2-1, with D perhaps assigned TRBD1 or TRBD2 (7 bases each). The germline V gene has CDR1 SGHNT and CDR2 YYREEE (reference sequence). The V and J ends lost 4 bases and 7 bases respectively, with 21 bases between them. The CDR3 extends over 16 amino acids. CDR3 coding DNA: TGTGCCAGCAGCCTAGGGGGCGGGGGCTGGGGGAATGAGCAGTTCTTC. The encoded protein is CASSLGGGGWGNEQFF.

This chain connects TRBV29-1 to TRBJ2-4, with 7 bases matching TRBD1. Trimming took 3 bases from V and 7 from J; bases not matched to a gene: 6. Germline V gene lookup returns CDR1 SQVTM and CDR2 ANQGSEA. This CDR3 is 13 amino acids long. The CDR3 loop reads CSVDRDSSNIQYF. The CDR3 nucleotides are TGCAGCGTTGACCGGGACAGCTCCAACATTCAGTACTTC.

The V gene is TRBV7-8, the J gene TRBJ1-2, with D maybe TRBD1 (6 bases). CDR1 is SGHVS and CDR2 is FQNEAQ in the germline V gene. This CDR3 region has 15 residues. V lost 1 base to trimming and J lost 5 bases, with 14 bases between them. CDR3 residues: CASSLVAGGGYGYTF. CDR3 in DNA: TGTGCCAGCAGCTTAGTGGCGGGGGGCGGATATGGCTACACCTTC.

The chain couples TRBV3-1 (or the pseudogene TRBV3-2) to TRBJ1-2; 7 bases fit TRBD1. The CDR3 spans 15 residues. CDR1 and CDR2 from the germline V gene are LGHDT and YNNKEL (reference sequence). The ends lost 1 base at V and 2 bases at J; junction bases unmatched: 4. The CDR3 coding sequence is TGTGCCAGCAGCCAAGGCACGACAGGGAACTATGGCTACACCTTC. Its protein product is CASSQGTTGNYGYTF.

The chain is built from TRBV12-3 or TRBV12-4 and TRBJ1-2; TRBD1 matches 12 bases. Trimming cost V 8 bases and J 8 bases; bases outside gene matches: 6. This CDR3 has 13 amino acids. DNA of the CDR3: TGTGCCAGCTTGGGACAGGGGGCGGAAGGCTACACCTTC. Protein sequence: CASLGQGAEGYTF.

The rearrangement links TRBV11-2 to TRBJ1-2, with D unclear. In germline, CDR1 is SGHAT, CDR2 FQNNGV. Between the trimmed V and J ends, which lost 5 bases and 8 bases, there was a span of 15 bases. The CDR3 sequence is 13 residues long. The CDR3 coding sequence is TGTGCCAGCAGCCCCCCCCTGCGGGGAGGCTACACCTTC. It codes for CASSPPLRGGYTF.

The J gene is TRBJ2-1, the V gene TRBV28; possible D gene TRBD1, 5 bases. The CDR3 extends over 14 amino acids. Trimming took 3 bases from V and 4 from J, leaving 10 bases between them. Germline V gene sequence: CDR1 MDHEN, CDR2 SYDVKM. CDR3 nucleotides: TGTGCCAGCAGTTTTCGACAGAGTTACAATGAGCAGTTCTTC. It translates to CASSFRQSYNEQFF.

As for this clone: The same CDR3 also results from other DNA sequences found in this sample. The chain uses TRBV2 and TRBJ1-2; TRBD1 matches at 9 bases. CDR1 is SNHLY, CDR2 FYNNEI, per germline. CDR3 length: 12 residues. Losses at the gene ends were 6 bases for V and 5 bases for J; bases not matched to a gene: 1. The CDR3 reads CASSGQGYGYTF. The CDR3 DNA is TGTGCCAGCAGCGGACAGGGGTATGGCTACACCTTC.

This chain connects TRBV19 to TRBJ2-5, with TRBD2 matching 9 bases. The CDR3 has 16 residues. Germline V lookup: CDR1 LNHDA, CDR2 SQIVND (reference sequence). With V trimmed by 7 bases and J by 5 bases, 14 bases remained unmatched. The CDR3, as DNA: TGTGCCAGTACCACCCATGAGGGAGCGGGGGGTGAGACCCAGTACTTC. It yields the protein CASTTHEGAGGETQYF. Filled out from reference TRBV19 and TRBJ2-5, the complete variable domain reads DGGITQSPKYLFRKEGQNVTLSCEQNLNHDAMYWYRQDPGQGLRLIYYSQIVNDFQKGDIAEGYSVSREKKESFPLTVTSAQKNPTAFYLCASTTHEGAGGETQYFGPGTRLLVL.

The chain links TRBV24-1 to TRBJ1-5; 8 bases are shared with TRBD1. The CDR3 runs to 16 residues. The germline V gene encodes CDR1 KGHDR and CDR2 SFDVKD. The J segment lost 2 bases and the V segment lost 5 bases, leaving 7 bases of the junction unmatched. CDR3 DNA: TGTGCCACCAGTGCCTCCAGGGGGCTAGGCAATCAGCCCCAGCATTTT. It codes for CATSASRGLGNQPQHF.

The chain recombines TRBV6-6 with TRBJ1-5; the match to TRBD1 covers 8 bases. There are 13 residues in the CDR3. Germline values: CDR1 MNHNY, CDR2 SVGAGI (reference sequence). V lost 6 bases and J lost 6; bases outside the gene matches: 4. The CDR3 protein is CASSPDRGQPQHF. CDR3 coding DNA: TGTGCCAGCAGCCCCGACAGGGGTCAGCCCCAGCATTTT.

V is TRBV29-1 and J is TRBJ1-1; D remains unclear. CDR3 size: 14 residues. The germline V gene has CDR1 SQVTM and CDR2 ANQGSEA. V was pared by 7 bases and J by 1 base, with 16 bases between. The CDR3 loop reads CSAASLGWNTEAFF. Here the CDR3 DNA reads TGCAGCGCCGCCTCACTCGGTTGGAACACTGAAGCTTTCTTT.

The rearrangement joins TRBV6-6 to TRBJ1-2; D is undetermined. V shed 0 bases and J shed 7 bases, with 3 bases lying between them. CDR1 and CDR2 (germline): MNHNY, SVGAGI (reference sequence). There are 11 residues in the CDR3. CDR3: CASSYSVGYTF. CDR3 in DNA: TGTGCCAGCAGTTACTCGGTTGGCTACACCTTC.

The chain uses TRBV6-5 and TRBJ2-7, with a possible D match to TRBD1 (6 bases). Germline assignment: CDR1 MNHEY and CDR2 SVGAGI. The CDR3 length is 15 residues. V shed 2 bases and J shed 4 bases, with 15 bases lying between them. The CDR3 DNA follows: TGTGCCAGCAGTTACGGGTACAGGGAAAAATACGAGCAGTACTTC. Its protein is CASSYGYREKYEQYF.

The chain combines TRBV28 with TRBJ1-1; D perhaps matches TRBD1 (6 bases). This CDR3 region has 12 residues. Germline assignment: CDR1 MDHEN and CDR2 SYDVKM. Trimming left V 7 bases short and J 8 bases short, with 14 bases between. The DNA for the CDR3 is TGTGCCAGCACCAAAGCTGGACAGGAAGCTTTCTTT. This codes for CASTKAGQEAFF.

The CDR3 DNA is TGCACCAGCAGCCAAATCGGACAGGGGGCCCCGAACACCGGGGAGCTGTTTTTT. Protein: CTSSQIGQGAPNTGELFF. The chain employs TRBV1 and TRBJ2-2; the table's D gene call, TRBD1, was not cross checked with the DNA. TRBV1 is reported as a pseudogene. This CDR3 contains 18 residues.

V usage is TRBV6-5 and J usage is TRBJ2-7; a weak D match, TRBD2 (7 bases). Germline lookup yields CDR1 MNHEY and CDR2 SVGAGI. The V end lost 0 bases, the J end lost 0 bases, and 12 bases lay between the germline ends. This CDR3 spans 16 amino acids. CDR3 sequence: CASSYSGGASSYEQYF. CDR3 in DNA: TGTGCCAGCAGTTACTCGGGGGGGGCGAGCTCCTACGAGCAGTACTTC.

The chain combines TRBV28 with TRBJ2-5, with 16 bases that match TRBD2. The CDR3 contains 19 residues. Germline-derived CDR1 and CDR2 are MDHEN and SYDVKM. V lost 6 bases to trimming and J lost 5 bases; unmatched junction nucleotides: 15. CDR3 DNA: TGTGCCAGCAGGCCTAGAGGGACTAGCGGGGGGGCTAGACCGGAGACCCAGTACTTC. Translation: CASRPRGTSGGARPETQYF.

The chain is built from TRBV12-3 or TRBV12-4 and TRBJ2-7; D unclear. Trimming cost V 6 bases and J 0 bases, with 6 bases left between them. The CDR3 length is 12 residues. CDR3 sequence: CASSYHSYEQYF. The CDR3 DNA sequence: TGTGCCAGCAGCTATCACTCCTACGAGCAGTACTTC.